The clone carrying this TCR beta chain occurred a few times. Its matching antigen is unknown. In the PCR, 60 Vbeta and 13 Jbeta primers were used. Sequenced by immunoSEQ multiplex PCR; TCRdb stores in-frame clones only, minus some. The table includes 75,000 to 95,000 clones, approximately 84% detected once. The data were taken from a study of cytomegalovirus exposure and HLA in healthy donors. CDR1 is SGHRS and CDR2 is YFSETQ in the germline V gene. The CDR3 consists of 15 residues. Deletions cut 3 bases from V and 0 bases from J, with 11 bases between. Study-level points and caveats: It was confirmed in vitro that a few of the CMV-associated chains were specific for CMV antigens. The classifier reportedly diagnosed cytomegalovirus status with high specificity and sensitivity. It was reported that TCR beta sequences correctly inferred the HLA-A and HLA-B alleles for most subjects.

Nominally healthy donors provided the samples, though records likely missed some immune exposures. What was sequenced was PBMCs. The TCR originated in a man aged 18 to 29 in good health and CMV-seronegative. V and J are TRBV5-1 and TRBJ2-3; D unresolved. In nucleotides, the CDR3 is TGCGCCAGCAGCTATTTACACCCAAGCACAGATACGCAGTATTTT. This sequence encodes CASSYLHPSTDTQYF.